This T cell receptor (beta chain) was identified during a study of blood T cell repertoires in COVID-19. On the study more broadly: Acute-phase and convalescent COVID-19 samples originated in the United States, Italy and Spain. Sample material is recorded as cDNA or gDNA derived from T cells, B-cell-depleted T cells, or PBMCs.

Original data processing: It was from reference gene primer amplification that nucleated cell counts were estimated. TCRdb's copy holds only in-frame clones and misses some; the assay was immunoSEQ multiplex PCR. Clonal size and the V and J genes are those of that table, whereas D and trimming came from the DNA. Among about 58,000 clones listed, 75% to 90% were seen once. The CDR3 is 17 amino acids. Per germline, CDR1 LNHDA and CDR2 SQIVND (reference sequence). V lost 4 bases to trimming and J lost 4 bases; unmatched junction nucleotides: 8. The material sequenced was peripheral blood. The chain recombines TRBV19 with TRBJ2-2, with 11 bases identical to TRBD2. This receptor was taken from a human donor in a cohort sampled during active COVID-19. CDR3 nucleotides: TGTGCCAGTAGTACCGCCGGGACTAGCGGAAGCACCGGGGAGCTGTTTTTT. Translating gives CASSTAGTSGSTGELFF.